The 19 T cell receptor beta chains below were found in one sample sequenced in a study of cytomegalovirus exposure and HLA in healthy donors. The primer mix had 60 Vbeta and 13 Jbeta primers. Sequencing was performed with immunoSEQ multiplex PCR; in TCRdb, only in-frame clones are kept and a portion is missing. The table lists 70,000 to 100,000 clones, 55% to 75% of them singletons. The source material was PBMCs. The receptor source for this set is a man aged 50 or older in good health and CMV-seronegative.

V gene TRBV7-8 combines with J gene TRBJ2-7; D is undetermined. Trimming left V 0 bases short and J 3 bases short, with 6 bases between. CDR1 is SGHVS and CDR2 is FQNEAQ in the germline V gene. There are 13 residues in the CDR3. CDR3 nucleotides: TGTGCCAGCAGCTTAGCTAGCATCTACGAGCAGTACGTC. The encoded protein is CASSLASIYEQYV.

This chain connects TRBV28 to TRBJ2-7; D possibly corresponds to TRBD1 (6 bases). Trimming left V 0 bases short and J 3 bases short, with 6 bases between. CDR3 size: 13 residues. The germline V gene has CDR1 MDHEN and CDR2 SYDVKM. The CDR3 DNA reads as TGTGCCAGCAGTTTATGGGACAGCTACGAGCAGTACTTC. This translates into CASSLWDSYEQYF. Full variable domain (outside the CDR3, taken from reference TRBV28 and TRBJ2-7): DVKVTQSSRYLVKRTGEKVFLECVQDMDHENMFWYRQDPGLGLRLIYFSYDVKMKEKGDIPEGYSVSREKKERFSLILESASTNQTSMYLCASSLWDSYEQYFGPGTRLTVT.

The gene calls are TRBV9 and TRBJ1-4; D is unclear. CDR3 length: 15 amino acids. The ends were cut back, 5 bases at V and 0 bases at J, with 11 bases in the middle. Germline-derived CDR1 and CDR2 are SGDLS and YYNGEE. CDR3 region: CASSAEGSTNEKLFF. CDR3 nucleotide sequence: TGTGCCAGCAGTGCCGAGGGCTCAACTAATGAAAAACTGTTTTTT.

CDR3 loop: CASMKGGLLDTQYF. In DNA, the CDR3 is TGTGCCAGCATGAAGGGGGGGCTTTTAGATACGCAGTATTTT. The chain combines TRBV28 with TRBJ2-3; perhaps TRBD2 as D (7 bases). V gave up 7 bases and J gave up 5 bases, with 16 bases separating them. From germline, CDR1 is MDHEN and CDR2 SYDVKM. CDR3 size: 14 residues.

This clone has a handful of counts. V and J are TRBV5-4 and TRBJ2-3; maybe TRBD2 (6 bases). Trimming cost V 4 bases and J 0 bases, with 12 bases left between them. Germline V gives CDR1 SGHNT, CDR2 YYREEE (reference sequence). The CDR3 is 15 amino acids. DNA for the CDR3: TGTGCCAGCAGCCGGGCGGGGCGAAGCACAGATACGCAGTATTTT. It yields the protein CASSRAGRSTDTQYF.

The CDR3 region is CASSGTTTHYGYTF. The CDR3 DNA reads TGCGCCAGCAGCGGGACAACCACGCACTATGGCTACACCTTC. This sequence joins TRBV5-1 and TRBJ1-2, with D possibly TRBD1 on 6 matching bases. The V end lost 4 bases, the J end lost 3 bases, and 13 bases lay between the germline ends. Germline V gives CDR1 SGHRS, CDR2 YFSETQ. This CDR3 has 14 amino acids.

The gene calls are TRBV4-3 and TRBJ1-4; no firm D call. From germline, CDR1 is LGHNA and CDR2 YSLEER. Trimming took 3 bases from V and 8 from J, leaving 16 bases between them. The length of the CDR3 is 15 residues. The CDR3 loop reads CASSHDRGGDEKLFF. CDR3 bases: TGCGCCAGCAGCCATGACCGGGGAGGAGACGAAAAACTGTTTTTT.

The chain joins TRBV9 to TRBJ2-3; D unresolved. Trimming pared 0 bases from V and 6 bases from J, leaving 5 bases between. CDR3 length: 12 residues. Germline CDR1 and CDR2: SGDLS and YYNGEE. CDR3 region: CASSVDRDTQYF. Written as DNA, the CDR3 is TGTGCCAGCAGCGTAGACCGGGATACGCAGTATTTT. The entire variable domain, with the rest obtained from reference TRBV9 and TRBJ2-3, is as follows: DSGVTQTPKHLITATGQRVTLRCSPRSGDLSVYWYQQSLDQGLQFLIQYYNGEERAKGNILERFSAQQFPDLHSELNLSSLELGDSALYFCASSVDRDTQYFGPGTRLTVL.

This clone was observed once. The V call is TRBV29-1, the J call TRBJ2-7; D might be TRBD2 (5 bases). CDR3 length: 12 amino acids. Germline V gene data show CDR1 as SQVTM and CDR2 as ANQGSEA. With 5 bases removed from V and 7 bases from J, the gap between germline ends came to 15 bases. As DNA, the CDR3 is TGCAGCGTTCGGAGGCCGGACGGGGAGCAGTACTTC. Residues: CSVRRPDGEQYF.

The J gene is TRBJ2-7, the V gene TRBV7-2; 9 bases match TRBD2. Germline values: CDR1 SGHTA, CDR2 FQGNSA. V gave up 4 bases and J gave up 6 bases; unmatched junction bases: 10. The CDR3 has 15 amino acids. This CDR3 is CASSSDGAGGREQYF. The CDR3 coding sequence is TGTGCCAGCAGCTCCGATGGGGCGGGGGGGCGCGAGCAGTACTTC.

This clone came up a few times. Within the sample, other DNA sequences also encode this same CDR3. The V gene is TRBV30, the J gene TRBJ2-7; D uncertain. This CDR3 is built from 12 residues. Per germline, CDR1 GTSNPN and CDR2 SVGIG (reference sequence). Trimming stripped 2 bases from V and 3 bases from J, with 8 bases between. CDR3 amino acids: CAWSTSSYEQYF. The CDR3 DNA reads TGTGCCTGGAGTACCTCTAGCTACGAGCAGTACTTC.

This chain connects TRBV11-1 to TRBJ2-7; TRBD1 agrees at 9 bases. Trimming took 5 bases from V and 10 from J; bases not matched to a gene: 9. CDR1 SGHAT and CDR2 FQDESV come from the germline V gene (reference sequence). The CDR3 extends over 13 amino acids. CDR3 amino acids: CASSPATGGKQYV. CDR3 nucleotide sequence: TGTGCCAGCAGCCCCGCAACAGGGGGCAAACAGTACGTC.

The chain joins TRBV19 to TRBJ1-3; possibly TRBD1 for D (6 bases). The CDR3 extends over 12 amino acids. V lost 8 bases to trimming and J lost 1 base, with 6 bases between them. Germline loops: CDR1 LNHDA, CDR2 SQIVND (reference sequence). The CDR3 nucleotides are TGTGCCAGTCAGGGGTCTGGAAACACCATATATTTT. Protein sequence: CASQGSGNTIYF.

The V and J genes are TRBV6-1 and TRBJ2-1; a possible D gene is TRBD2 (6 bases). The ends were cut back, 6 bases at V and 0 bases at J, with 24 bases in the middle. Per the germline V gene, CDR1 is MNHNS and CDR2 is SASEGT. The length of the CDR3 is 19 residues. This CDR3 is CASSETVGGTRRSYNEQFF. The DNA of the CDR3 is TGTGCCAGCAGCGAAACCGTTGGGGGGACTCGGCGCTCCTACAATGAGCAGTTCTTC.

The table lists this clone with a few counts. In DNA form, the CDR3 reads TGTGCCAGCAGCTTGGGGACAGGGGGCAGTCTGGGTGGCAATCAGCCCCAGCATTTT. Amino acids: CASSLGTGGSLGGNQPQHF. This rearrangement joins TRBV5-6 to TRBJ1-5, with 11 bases matching TRBD1. This CDR3 region has 19 residues. The junction had 10 bases not matched to a gene; V was cut back by 0 bases and J by 2 bases. The germline V gene has CDR1 SGHDT and CDR2 YYEEEE.

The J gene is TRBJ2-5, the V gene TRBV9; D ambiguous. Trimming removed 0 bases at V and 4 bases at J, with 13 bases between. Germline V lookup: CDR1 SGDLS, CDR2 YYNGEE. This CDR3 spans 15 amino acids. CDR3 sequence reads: CASSVGAVRLETQYF. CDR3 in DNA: TGTGCCAGCAGCGTAGGGGCCGTTCGTTTAGAGACCCAGTACTTC.

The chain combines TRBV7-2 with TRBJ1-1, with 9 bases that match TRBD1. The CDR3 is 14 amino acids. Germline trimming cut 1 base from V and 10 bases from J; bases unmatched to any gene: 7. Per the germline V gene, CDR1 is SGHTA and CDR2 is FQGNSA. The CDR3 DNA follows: TGTGCCAGCAGCTTAGGGGGACAGGGAGGCGCAGCTTTCTTT. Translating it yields CASSLGGQGGAAFF.

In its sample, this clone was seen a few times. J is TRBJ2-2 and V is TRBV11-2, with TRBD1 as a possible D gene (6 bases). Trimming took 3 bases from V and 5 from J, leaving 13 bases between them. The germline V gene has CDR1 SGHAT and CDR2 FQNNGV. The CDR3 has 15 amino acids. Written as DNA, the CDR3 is TGTGCCAGCAGCTTGCAGGGGCTGGGGACCGGGGAGCTGTTTTTT. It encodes CASSLQGLGTGELFF. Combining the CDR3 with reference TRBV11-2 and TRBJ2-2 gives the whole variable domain EAGVAQSPRYKIIEKRQSVAFWCNPISGHATLYWYQQILGQGPKLLIQFQNNGVVDDSQLPKDRFSAERLKGVDSTLKIQPAKLEDSAVYLCASSLQGLGTGELFFGEGSRLTVL.

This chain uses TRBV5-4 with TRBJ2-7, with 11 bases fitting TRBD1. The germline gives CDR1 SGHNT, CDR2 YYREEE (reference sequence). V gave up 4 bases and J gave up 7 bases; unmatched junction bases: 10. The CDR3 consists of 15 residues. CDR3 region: CASSLPGQGVWEQYV. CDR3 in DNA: TGTGCCAGCAGCCTACCGGGACAGGGGGTTTGGGAGCAGTACGTC.